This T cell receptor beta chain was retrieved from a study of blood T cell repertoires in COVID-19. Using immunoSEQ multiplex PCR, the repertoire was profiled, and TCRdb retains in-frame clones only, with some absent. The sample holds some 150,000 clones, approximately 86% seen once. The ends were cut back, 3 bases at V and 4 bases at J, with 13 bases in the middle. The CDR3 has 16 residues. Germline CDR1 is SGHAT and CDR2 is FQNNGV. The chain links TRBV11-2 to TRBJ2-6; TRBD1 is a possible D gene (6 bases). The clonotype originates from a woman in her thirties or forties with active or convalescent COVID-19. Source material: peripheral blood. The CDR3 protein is CASSFLQGTGANVLTF. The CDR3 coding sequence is TGTGCCAGCAGCTTCTTACAGGGCACCGGGGCCAACGTCCTGACTTTC.